This T cell receptor (beta chain) was sequenced during a study of cytomegalovirus exposure and HLA in healthy donors. CDR3 size: 16 residues. The germline gives CDR1 MNHEY, CDR2 SVGAGI. A note on this clone: The antigen is not known. One end of the junction varies from germline; a read error may be responsible.

Healthy people donating bone marrow made up the donors. Study-wide points: TRBV6-2, TRBV6-3 and other indistinguishable V segments were excluded.

Primers included in the PCR were 60 Vbeta and 13 Jbeta primers. The method was immunoSEQ multiplex PCR; TCRdb's version includes in-frame clones alone and lacks a portion of them. The table records about 130,000 clones, 77% of them present only once. The genes are TRBV6-5 and TRBJ1-5, with TRBD1 as a possible D gene (5 bases). This TCR derives from a woman in her thirties or forties in good health and CMV-seropositive. Source material: PBMCs. The CDR3: CASSHSARASNQPQHF. In nucleotides, the CDR3 is TGTGCCAGCAGTCACTCGGCCAGGGCTTCTAATCAGCCCCAGCATTTT.